What follows are 2 T cell receptor beta chains derived from one specimen sequenced in a study of T cell changes during pregnancy in multiple sclerosis. Clones were sequenced by immunoSEQ multiplex PCR, and TCRdb holds only the in-frame ones, with some missing. The sample holds some 69,000 clones, around 90% seen once. The sequenced sample was peripheral blood, obtained in the second trimester of pregnancy. All receptors derive from a female donor in good health, enrolled as a control in a pregnancy study.

The chain has TRBV27 and TRBJ2-1, with D possibly matching TRBD2 (6 bases). V was pared by 3 bases and J by 9 bases, with 12 bases between. Germline V gene data show CDR1 as MNHEY and CDR2 as SMNVEV (reference sequence). The CDR3 extends over 13 amino acids. The CDR3 loop is CASSFSGDGEQFF. DNA of the CDR3: TGTGCCAGCAGTTTTTCGGGGGACGGTGAGCAGTTCTTC.

This clone has just one count. The V call is TRBV6-6, the J call TRBJ1-5; D is perhaps TRBD1 (6 bases). CDR3 length: 16 amino acids. The ends were cut back, 6 bases at V and 0 bases at J, with 15 bases in the middle. Germline lookup yields CDR1 MNHNY and CDR2 SVGAGI (reference sequence). The DNA for the CDR3 is TGTGCCAGCAGCTTCAGAACAGGGAATAGCAATCAGCCCCAGCATTTT. Protein sequence: CASSFRTGNSNQPQHF.